Presented here are 24 T cell receptor beta chains from one specimen sequenced in a study of glioma-infiltrating T cells after dendritic cell vaccination. Time point meaning: after dendritic cell vaccination, including at tumor progression/relapse. Data came from immunoSEQ multiplex PCR; TCRdb stores just in-frame clones and leaves some out. The sample includes more than 75,000 clones, roughly 80% of them seen just once. This sample comprised blood, obtained after dendritic cell vaccination. The receptors were gathered from a human donor with glioblastoma.

The chain uses TRBV7-2 and TRBJ2-1; 8 bases map to TRBD2. The CDR3 contains 16 residues. Germline assignment: CDR1 SGHTA and CDR2 FQGNSA. V lost 1 base to trimming and J lost 4 bases; unmatched junction nucleotides: 6. The CDR3 reads CASSLELAGGYNEQFF. CDR3 nucleotides: TGTGCCAGCAGCTTAGAACTTGCGGGGGGATACAATGAGCAGTTCTTC.

The rearrangement links TRBV2 to TRBJ1-2, with 8 bases matching TRBD1. The CDR3 spans 14 residues. CDR1 and CDR2 from the germline V gene are SNHLY and FYNNEI. The V segment lost 4 bases and the J segment 6 bases; nucleotides outside the gene matches: 7. CDR3 DNA sequence: TGTGCCAGCAGTGTTATTGCAGGGGGCAATGGCTACACCTTC. Translation gives CASSVIAGGNGYTF.

The chain links TRBV2 to TRBJ1-2, with D possibly matching TRBD1 (6 bases). Germline V gene data show CDR1 as SNHLY and CDR2 as FYNNEI. Trimming left V 5 bases short and J 8 bases short, with 21 bases between. The CDR3 has 15 residues. The CDR3 spells CASSSLAGAGEGYTF. The CDR3 coding sequence is TGTGCCAGCAGTTCCTTAGCAGGGGCAGGGGAAGGCTACACCTTC.

The chain has TRBV7-2 and TRBJ1-3, with 8 bases matching TRBD1. The CDR3 loop spans 15 amino acids. V lost 5 bases and J lost 1; bases outside the gene matches: 4. Germline V lookup: CDR1 SGHTA, CDR2 FQGNSA. The CDR3 loop reads CASSPRTGSGNTIYF. DNA of the CDR3: TGTGCCAGCAGCCCAAGGACAGGGTCTGGAAACACCATATATTTT.

This clone has just a few counts. The V and J genes are TRBV6-1 and TRBJ2-2, with 9 bases matching TRBD1. With V trimmed by 7 bases and J by 6 bases, 9 bases remained unmatched. The CDR3 totals 15 residues. Germline V gives CDR1 MNHNS, CDR2 SASEGT. CDR3: CASMGGTGIAGELFF. The CDR3 bases are TGTGCCAGCATGGGTGGGACAGGGATCGCCGGGGAGCTGTTTTTT.

The V call is TRBV5-1, the J call TRBJ2-3, with D hard to call. Trimming left V 5 bases short and J 4 bases short, with 11 bases between. The CDR3 is 13 amino acids. The V gene's germline CDR1 is SGHRS and CDR2 YFSETQ. The CDR3 DNA follows: TGCGCCAGCAGTTTTCCCGGAGCAGATACGCAGTATTTT. Its protein product is CASSFPGADTQYF.

The V gene is TRBV11-3, the J gene TRBJ1-1; D unresolved. V was shortened by 1 base and J by 1 base, with 4 bases between the two germline ends. Germline values: CDR1 SGHNT, CDR2 YENEEA. The CDR3 sequence is 13 residues long. CDR3 in amino acids: CASSLAGNTEAFF. CDR3 sequence (DNA): TGTGCCAGCAGCTTAGCGGGGAACACTGAAGCTTTCTTT.

J is TRBJ2-7 and V is TRBV5-1, with 8 bases that match TRBD1. The CDR3 contains 15 residues. CDR1 SGHRS and CDR2 YFSETQ come from the germline V gene. Trimming removed 4 bases from V and 1 base from J; junction bases left unmatched: 7. CDR3 DNA sequence: TGCGCCAGCAGCCCTGGACAGGGTGGGTCCTACGAGCAGTACTTC. Its protein is CASSPGQGGSYEQYF.

The chain uses TRBV7-2 and TRBJ2-5; D gene uncertain. Germline V gene lookup returns CDR1 SGHTA and CDR2 FQGNSA. Trimming removed 1 base from V and 4 bases from J, with 10 bases in between. This CDR3 comprises 14 residues. CDR3 protein: CASSLVAGLETQYF. The CDR3 nucleotides read TGTGCCAGCAGCTTAGTAGCTGGTTTAGAGACCCAGTACTTC.

This clone occurred a few times. This chain joins TRBV18 and TRBJ1-3; possibly TRBD1 for D (6 bases). Germline-derived CDR1 and CDR2 are KGHSH and LQKENI. V was shortened by 1 base and J by 0 bases, with 7 bases between the two germline ends. CDR3 size: 15 residues. CDR3 protein: CASSPQGDSGNTIYF. The CDR3 nucleotides read TGTGCCAGCTCACCACAGGGGGACTCTGGAAACACCATATATTTT.

The chain joins TRBV5-4 to TRBJ2-2, with TRBD1 matching over 9 bases. Germline-derived CDR1 and CDR2 are SGHNT and YYREEE (reference sequence). V was pared by 3 bases and J by 7 bases, with 1 base of the junction left unmatched. The CDR3 extends over 13 amino acids. CDR3 in amino acids: CASSSDRGGELFF. The DNA of the CDR3 is TGTGCCAGCAGCTCGGACAGGGGCGGGGAGCTGTTTTTT.

The chain carries TRBV9 and TRBJ2-5, with TRBD2 matching 9 bases. J was trimmed by 3 bases and V by 3 bases; bases with no gene match: 9. The CDR3 is 16 amino acids. CDR1 SGDLS and CDR2 YYNGEE come from the germline V gene. The CDR3 region has the DNA TGTGCCAGCAGCGCCCCCTCACTAGCGGGTAAAGAGACCCAGTACTTC. This gives the protein CASSAPSLAGKETQYF.

The chain uses TRBV11-2 and TRBJ2-1; TRBD2 matches at 8 bases. The CDR3 length is 15 residues. V was pared by 5 bases and J by 8 bases, with 11 bases of the junction left unmatched. Germline V CDR1 and CDR2: SGHAT, FQNNGV. In DNA, the CDR3 is TGTGCCAGCAGCCGGGAGGGGCGGGGGTCGGATGAGCAGTTCTTC. Encoded protein: CASSREGRGSDEQFF.

The rearrangement links TRBV7-2 to TRBJ1-3; TRBD1 matches 7 bases. Germline assignment: CDR1 SGHTA and CDR2 FQGNSA. V trimming: 1 base; J trimming: 4 bases; junction bases outside the gene matches: 4. The CDR3 is 15 residues long. In DNA, the CDR3 is TGTGCCAGCAGCTTAGATACAGGGGCCGGAAACACCATATATTTT. This encodes CASSLDTGAGNTIYF.

The chain employs TRBV13 and TRBJ2-7, with 8 nucleotides matching TRBD1. Trimming took 5 bases from V and 2 from J; bases not matched to a gene: 11. Germline V gives CDR1 PRHDT, CDR2 FYEKMQ (reference sequence). The length of the CDR3 is 16 residues. CDR3 in amino acids: CASSGGMTGEPYEQYF. DNA of the CDR3: TGTGCCAGCAGCGGGGGGATGACAGGGGAACCCTACGAGCAGTACTTC.

The V and J genes are TRBV7-6 and TRBJ2-7; maybe TRBD2 (5 bases). The CDR3 contains 15 residues. V was shortened by 3 bases and J by 6 bases, with 18 bases between the two germline ends. Germline loops: CDR1 SGHVS, CDR2 FNYEAQ. The CDR3 bases are TGTGCCAGCAGCTTGGACCCCGGAGACCGGGGCGAGCAGTACTTC. Protein sequence: CASSLDPGDRGEQYF. Full variable domain (missing parts from reference TRBV7-6 and TRBJ2-7): GAGVSQSPRYKVTKRGQDVALRCDPISGHVSLYWYRQALGQGPEFLTYFNYEAQQDKSGLPNDRFSAERPEGSISTLTIQRTEQRDSAMYRCASSLDPGDRGEQYFGPGTRLTVT.

The chain uses TRBV28 and TRBJ2-7; TRBD1 agrees at 8 bases. The germline V gene has CDR1 MDHEN and CDR2 SYDVKM. The V and J ends lost 4 bases and 2 bases, in that order; junction bases with no gene match: 4. The CDR3 has 14 residues. CDR3 coding DNA: TGTGCCAGCAGTTCTCGGGACAGGACCTACGAGCAGTACTTC. Protein sequence: CASSSRDRTYEQYF.

This chain joins TRBV2 and TRBJ2-3; D is possibly TRBD1 (5 bases). Germline values: CDR1 SNHLY, CDR2 FYNNEI. The CDR3 sequence is 17 residues long. The ends were cut back, 8 bases at V and 0 bases at J, with 21 bases in the middle. The CDR3 nucleotides are TGTGCCAGCGAAACCAACTTCGGAAGGGGTAGCACAGATACGCAGTATTTT. This sequence encodes CASETNFGRGSTDTQYF.

The chain combines TRBV9 with TRBJ1-5, with a weak D call TRBD1 (5 bases). The germline V gene has CDR1 SGDLS and CDR2 YYNGEE. V was shortened by 0 bases and J by 4 bases, with 11 bases between the two germline ends. This CDR3 is built from 15 residues. DNA of the CDR3: TGTGCCAGCAGCGTAGGAACAGGCGATAATCAGCCCCAGCATTTT. It specifies CASSVGTGDNQPQHF.

The chain couples TRBV4-2 to TRBJ2-2; maybe TRBD1 (6 bases). Germline V lookup: CDR1 LGHNA, CDR2 YNFKEQ. The CDR3 extends over 15 amino acids. The germline V and J ends were trimmed by 2 bases and 11 bases, with 18 bases remaining between them. In DNA form, the CDR3 reads TGTGCCAGCAGCCAATTACGGTCAGGGGCTTTTGAGCTGTTTTTT. Protein: CASSQLRSGAFELFF.

The rearrangement links TRBV12-5 to TRBJ2-7, with 9 positions matching TRBD1. The ends lost 6 bases at V and 4 bases at J; junction bases unmatched: 13. This CDR3 spans 16 amino acids. Germline V gene data show CDR1 as LGHNT and CDR2 as FRNRAP. CDR3 DNA: TGTGCTAGTGGCAACTCCTGGGGACAGGGTGCGTACGAGCAGTACTTC. It translates to CASGNSWGQGAYEQYF.

The chain recombines TRBV10-3 with TRBJ2-3, with TRBD1 matching 9 bases. Germline CDR1 reads ENHRY; CDR2 reads SYGVKD. J was trimmed by 6 bases and V by 6 bases; bases with no gene match: 10. This CDR3 is 15 amino acids long. CDR3 nucleotide sequence: TGTGCCATCAGGGAGGACAGGGGAGGGACCGATACGCAGTATTTT. Translated, it gives CAIREDRGGTDTQYF.

CDR3 bases: TGTGCCAGCAGCTCGCGGGGTGCCCCCTACAATGAGCAGTTCTTC. Its protein is CASSSRGAPYNEQFF. This chain links TRBV11-3 with TRBJ2-1; possibly TRBD2 for D (6 bases). V lost 4 bases, J lost 2 bases, and 12 bases lay in between. The CDR3 consists of 15 residues. Per germline, CDR1 SGHNT and CDR2 YENEEA.

This rearrangement joins TRBV7-3 to TRBJ2-1, with 9 nucleotides matching TRBD2. CDR3 length: 15 residues. Germline V gene data show CDR1 as SGHTA and CDR2 as FQGTGA. Trimming cost V 4 bases and J 3 bases; bases outside gene matches: 4. CDR3 sequence (DNA): TGTGCCAGCAGCTCAGCGGGGGGCCTCTACAATGAGCAGTTCTTC. Protein sequence: CASSSAGGLYNEQFF.